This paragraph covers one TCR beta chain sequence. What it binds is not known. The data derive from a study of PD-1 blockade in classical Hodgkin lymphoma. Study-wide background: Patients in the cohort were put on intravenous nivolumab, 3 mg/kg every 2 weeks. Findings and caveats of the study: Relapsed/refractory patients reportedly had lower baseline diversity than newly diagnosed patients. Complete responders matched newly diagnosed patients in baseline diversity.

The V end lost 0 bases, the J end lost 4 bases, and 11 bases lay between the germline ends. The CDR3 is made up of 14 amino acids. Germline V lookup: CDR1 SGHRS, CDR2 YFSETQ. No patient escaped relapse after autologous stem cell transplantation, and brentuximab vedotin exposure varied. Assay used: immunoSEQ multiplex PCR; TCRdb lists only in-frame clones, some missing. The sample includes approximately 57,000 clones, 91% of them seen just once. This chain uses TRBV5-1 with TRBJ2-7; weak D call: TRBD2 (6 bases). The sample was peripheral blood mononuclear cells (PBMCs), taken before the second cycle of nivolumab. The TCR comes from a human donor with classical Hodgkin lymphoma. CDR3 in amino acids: CASSLAPGEYEQYF. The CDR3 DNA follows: TGCGCCAGCAGCTTGGCCCCGGGGGAGTACGAGCAGTACTTC.